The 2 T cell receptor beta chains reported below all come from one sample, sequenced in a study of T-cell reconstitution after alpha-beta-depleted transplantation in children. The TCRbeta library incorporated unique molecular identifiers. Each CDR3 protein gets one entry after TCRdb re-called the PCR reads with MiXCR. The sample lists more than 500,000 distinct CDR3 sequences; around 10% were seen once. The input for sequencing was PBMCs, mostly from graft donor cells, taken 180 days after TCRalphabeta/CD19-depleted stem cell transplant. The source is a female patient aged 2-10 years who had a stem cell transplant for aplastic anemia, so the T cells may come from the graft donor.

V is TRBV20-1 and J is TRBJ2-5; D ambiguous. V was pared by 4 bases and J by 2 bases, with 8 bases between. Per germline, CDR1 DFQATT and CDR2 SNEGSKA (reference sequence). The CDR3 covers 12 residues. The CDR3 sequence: CSATVGQETQYF. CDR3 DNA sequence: TGCAGTGCTACCGTGGGGCAAGAGACCCAGTACTTC.

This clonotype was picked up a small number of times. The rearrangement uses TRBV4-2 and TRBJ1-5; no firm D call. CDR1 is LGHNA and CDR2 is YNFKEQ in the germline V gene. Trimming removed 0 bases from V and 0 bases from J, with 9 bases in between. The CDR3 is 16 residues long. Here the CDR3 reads CASSQDPTDSNQPQHF. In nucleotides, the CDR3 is TGTGCCAGCAGCCAAGATCCGACGGATAGCAATCAGCCCCAGCATTTT.